This TCR beta chain was identified in a study of Ad26.COV2.S vaccination and SARS-CoV-2 variants. Treatment here: around 19 received Ad26.COV2.S at low or high dose, single or two shots; 5 received placebo; per-sample allocation not given. The study sampled participants on day 63 after the first vaccine or placebo injection. The donor was a Boston adult aged 18-55 years. Spike of the Wuhan-strain SARS-CoV-2 was expressed by an Ad26 vector, which formed the vaccine. Libraries were prepared by immunoSEQ multiplex PCR; TCRdb keeps only in-frame clonotypes and omits some of them. The repertoire holds 300,000 to 500,000 clones, approximately 90% seen once, with 3% to 3.5% in the top ten. Study-wide points: Higher spike-specific TCR breadth was found in vaccine recipients than in placebo recipients. Whether participants received vaccine or placebo, their non-spike TCR breadth was similar.

Details on this clone: Antigen unknown.

The CDR3 length is 15 residues. CDR1 and CDR2 from the germline V gene are SGHTA and FQGNSA. V shed 5 bases, J shed 7 bases, and the junction held 6 bases outside the gene matches. The chain combines TRBV7-2 with TRBJ2-1, with 12 bases lining up with TRBD2. This clonotype was obtained from a person between 18 and 65 years old who received the Ad26.COV2.S COVID-19 vaccine or a placebo. The sample was peripheral blood, taken in a trial of Ad26.COV2.S vaccine versus placebo. CDR3: CASSLGTSGRNEQFF. CDR3 nucleotides: TGTGCCAGCAGCCTCGGGACTAGCGGGCGGAATGAGCAGTTCTTC. The full variable domain, with the rest looked up from reference TRBV7-2 and TRBJ2-1, is GAGVSQSPSNKVTEKGKDVELRCDPISGHTALYWYRQSLGQGLEFLIYFQGNSAPDKSGLPSDRFSAERTGGSVSTLTIQRTQQEDSAVYLCASSLGTSGRNEQFFGPGTRLTVL.